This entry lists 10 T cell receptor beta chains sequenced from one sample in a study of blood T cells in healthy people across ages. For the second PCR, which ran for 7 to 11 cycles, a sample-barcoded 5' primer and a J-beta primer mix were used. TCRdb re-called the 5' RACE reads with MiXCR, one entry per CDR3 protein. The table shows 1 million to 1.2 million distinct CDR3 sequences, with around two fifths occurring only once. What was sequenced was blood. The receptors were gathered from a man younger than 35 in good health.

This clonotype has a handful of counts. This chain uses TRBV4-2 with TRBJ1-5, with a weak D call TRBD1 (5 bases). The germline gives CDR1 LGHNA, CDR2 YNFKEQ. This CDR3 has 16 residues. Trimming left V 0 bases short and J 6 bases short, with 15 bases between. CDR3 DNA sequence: TGTGCCAGCAGCCAAGATGCCAGGACACTTGTTCAGCCCCAGCATTTT. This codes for CASSQDARTLVQPQHF.

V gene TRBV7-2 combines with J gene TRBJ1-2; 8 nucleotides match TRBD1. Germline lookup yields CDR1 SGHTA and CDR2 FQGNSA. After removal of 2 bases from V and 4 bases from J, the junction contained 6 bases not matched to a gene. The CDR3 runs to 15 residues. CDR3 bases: TGTGCCAGCAGCTTAACAGGGGGGGTGGGCTATGGCTACACCTTC. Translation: CASSLTGGVGYGYTF.

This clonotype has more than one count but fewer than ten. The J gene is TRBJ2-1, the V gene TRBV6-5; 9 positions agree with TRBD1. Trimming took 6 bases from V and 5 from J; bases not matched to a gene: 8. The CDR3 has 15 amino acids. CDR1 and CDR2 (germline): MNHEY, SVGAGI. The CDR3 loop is CASRTGTGTHNEQFF. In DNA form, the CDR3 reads TGTGCCAGCAGAACCGGGACAGGGACCCACAATGAGCAGTTCTTC.

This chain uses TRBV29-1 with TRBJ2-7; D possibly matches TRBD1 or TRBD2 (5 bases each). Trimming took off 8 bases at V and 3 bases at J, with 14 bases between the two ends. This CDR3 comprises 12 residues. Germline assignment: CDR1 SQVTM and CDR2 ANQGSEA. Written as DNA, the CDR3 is TGCAGCACAATCGGGGCAGACTACGAGCAGTACTTC. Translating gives CSTIGADYEQYF.

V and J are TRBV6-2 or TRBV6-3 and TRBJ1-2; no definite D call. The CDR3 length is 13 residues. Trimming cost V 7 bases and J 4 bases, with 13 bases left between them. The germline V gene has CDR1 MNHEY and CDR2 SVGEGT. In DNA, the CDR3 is TGTGCCAGCAAACCAGGATCGAGCTATGGCTACACCTTC. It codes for CASKPGSSYGYTF.

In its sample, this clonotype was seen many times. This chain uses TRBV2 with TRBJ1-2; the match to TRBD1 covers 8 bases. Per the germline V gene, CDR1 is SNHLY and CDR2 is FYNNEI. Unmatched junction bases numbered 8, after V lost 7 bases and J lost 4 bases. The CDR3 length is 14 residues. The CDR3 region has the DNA TGTGCCAGCAAGATTGGACAGGGCCCCTATGGCTACACCTTC. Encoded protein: CASKIGQGPYGYTF.

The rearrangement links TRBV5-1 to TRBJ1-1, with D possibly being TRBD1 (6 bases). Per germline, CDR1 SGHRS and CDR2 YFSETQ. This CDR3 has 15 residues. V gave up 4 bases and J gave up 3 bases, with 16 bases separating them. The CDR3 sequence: CASSVDSQRDTEAFF. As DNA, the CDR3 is TGCGCCAGCAGCGTGGACAGCCAACGAGACACTGAAGCTTTCTTT.

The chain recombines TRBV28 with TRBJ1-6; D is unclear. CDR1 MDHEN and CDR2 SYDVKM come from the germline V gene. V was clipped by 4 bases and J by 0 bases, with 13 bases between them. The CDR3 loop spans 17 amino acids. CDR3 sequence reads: CASSYWTASSYNSPLHF. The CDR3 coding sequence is TGTGCCAGCAGTTACTGGACCGCGAGCTCCTATAATTCACCCCTCCACTTT.

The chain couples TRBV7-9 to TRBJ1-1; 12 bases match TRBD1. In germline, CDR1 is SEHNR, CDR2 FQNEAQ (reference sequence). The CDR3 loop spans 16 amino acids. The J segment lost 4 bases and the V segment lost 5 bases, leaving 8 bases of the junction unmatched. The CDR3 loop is CASSPRDRGLGTEAFF. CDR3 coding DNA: TGTGCCAGCAGCCCGAGGGACAGGGGGCTCGGCACTGAAGCTTTCTTT.

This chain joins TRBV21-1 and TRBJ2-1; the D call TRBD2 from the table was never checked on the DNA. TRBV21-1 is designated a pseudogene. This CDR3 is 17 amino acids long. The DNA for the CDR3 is TGTGCCAGCAGCAAGGGAGTAGCGGGGGGGCCGGGTGATGAGCAGTTCTTC. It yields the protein CASSKGVAGGPGDEQFF.